These T cell receptor beta chains were read from a single sample in a study of T cells in Graves' hyperthyroidism and ophthalmopathy. TCRdb re-called the multiplex PCR reads through MiXCR, storing one row per CDR3 protein. The table has 300,000 to 450,000 distinct CDR3 sequences, more than 11% seen once. Sequencing was done on a sample of blood. Receptors originate from a woman aged 55-70 years with Graves' hyperthyroidism. CDR3s include the opening cysteine and the closing phenylalanine or tryptophan. D genes are given only for firm matches. Some rows mark clone size as missing; the rest say once, few, many or name a class of expanded clone.

V gene: TRBV7-9; clone size: many; J gene: TRBJ2-3; D gene: NA; CDR3 DNA: TGTGCCAGCAGCCCCGACCCTAGGAGCACAGATACGCAGTATTTT; CDR3 protein: CASSPDPRSTDTQYF
V gene: TRBV20-1; clone size: many; J gene: TRBJ2-3; D gene: NA; CDR3 DNA: TGCAGTGCTAGAGCCCCGAGCACAGATACGCAGTATTTT; CDR3 protein: CSARAPSTDTQYF
V gene: TRBV30; clone size: many; J gene: TRBJ1-2; D gene: NA; CDR3 DNA: TGTGCCTGGAGTCGGACGGATAACTATGGCTACACCTTC; CDR3 protein: CAWSRTDNYGYTF
V gene: TRBV3-1; clone size: many; J gene: TRBJ2-7; D gene: NA; CDR3 DNA: TGTGCCAGCAGCCAAGATCTTGGGGGGGCAGAGGAGCAGTACTTC; CDR3 protein: CASSQDLGGAEEQYF
V gene: TRBV6-2/TRBV6-3; clone size: few; J gene: TRBJ2-7; D gene: NA; CDR3 DNA: TGTGCCAGCAGTTACGGACAGACCTACGAGCAGTACTTC; CDR3 protein: CASSYGQTYEQYF
V gene: TRBV24-1; clone size: NA; J gene: TRBJ2-7; D gene: NA; CDR3 DNA: TGTGCCACCAGTGATGGGTTTGAGCAGTACTTC; CDR3 protein: CATSDGFEQYF
V gene: TRBV20-1; clone size: many; J gene: TRBJ1-6; D gene: NA; CDR3 DNA: TGCAGTGCTAGAATGGAGCCGGCCTCACCCCTCCACTTT; CDR3 protein: CSARMEPASPLHF
V gene: TRBV3-1; clone size: NA; J gene: TRBJ2-3; D gene: TRBD2; CDR3 DNA: TGTGCCAGCAGCCTACTAGCGGGAGTTCGCACAGATACGCAGTATTTT; CDR3 protein: CASSLLAGVRTDTQYF
V gene: TRBV10-3; clone size: few; J gene: TRBJ2-1; D gene: NA; CDR3 DNA: TGTGCCATCAGTGTCGTACTAGTTTCCTACAATGAGCAGTTCTTC; CDR3 protein: CAISVVLVSYNEQFF
V gene: TRBV28; clone size: NA; J gene: TRBJ2-7; D gene: NA; CDR3 DNA: TGTGCCAGCAGCCAGAGCAGGGCCCCCCCCCACGAGCAGTACTTC; CDR3 protein: CASSQSRAPPHEQYF
V gene: TRBV5-1; clone size: many; J gene: TRBJ1-1; D gene: NA; CDR3 DNA: TGCGCCAGCAGCTTGTTACAAGTAAACACTGAAGCTTTCTTT; CDR3 protein: CASSLLQVNTEAFF
V gene: TRBV12-3/TRBV12-4; clone size: many; J gene: TRBJ1-2; D gene: TRBD1; CDR3 DNA: TGTGCCAGCAGTTTCCTTGACAGGGAGGTCTATGGCTACACCTTC; CDR3 protein: CASSFLDREVYGYTF
V gene: TRBV4-1; clone size: many; J gene: TRBJ2-1; D gene: TRBD2; CDR3 DNA: TGCGCCAGCAGCCAAGATGCTAGCGGGATGGTGGGGTCCTACAATGAGCAGTTCTTC; CDR3 protein: CASSQDASGMVGSYNEQFF
V gene: TRBV5-5; clone size: many; J gene: TRBJ2-7; D gene: NA; CDR3 DNA: TGTGCCAGCAGCTTGTATGGGGAGGCATCCTACGAGCAGTACTTC; CDR3 protein: CASSLYGEASYEQYF
V gene: TRBV20-1; clone size: few; J gene: TRBJ2-5; D gene: NA; CDR3 DNA: TGCAGTGCTACCTGGGGGTACGAGACCCAGTACTTC; CDR3 protein: CSATWGYETQYF
V gene: TRBV12-5; clone size: many; J gene: TRBJ2-7; D gene: TRBD1; CDR3 DNA: TGTGCTAGTGGTTTGGTAACCCAGGACAGGGGGCACTACGAGCAGTACTTC; CDR3 protein: CASGLVTQDRGHYEQYF
V gene: TRBV28; clone size: many; J gene: TRBJ1-1; D gene: NA; CDR3 DNA: TGTGCCAGCAGTTCAGGGGCGAGAGCTTTCTTT; CDR3 protein: CASSSGARAFF
V gene: TRBV2; clone size: NA; J gene: TRBJ2-1; D gene: NA; CDR3 DNA: TGTGCCAGCAGTGTGTATGGGGAGGGGGTTACGAATGAGCAGTTCTTC; CDR3 protein: CASSVYGEGVTNEQFF
V gene: TRBV30; clone size: many; J gene: TRBJ1-5; D gene: NA; CDR3 DNA: TGTGCCTGGAGTGTACTAGGGCAGGGTGGCAATCAGCCCCAGCATTTT; CDR3 protein: CAWSVLGQGGNQPQHF
V gene: TRBV2; clone size: few; J gene: TRBJ2-5; D gene: TRBD2; CDR3 DNA: TGTGCCAGCAGACGACTAGCGGTTGGGGTAGAGACCCAGTACTTC; CDR3 protein: CASRRLAVGVETQYF
V gene: TRBV24-1; clone size: NA; J gene: TRBJ2-7; D gene: TRBD1; CDR3 DNA: TGTGCCACCAGTGACCGACAGGGTTCCTACGAGCAGTACTTC; CDR3 protein: CATSDRQGSYEQYF
V gene: TRBV29-1; clone size: few; J gene: TRBJ2-5; D gene: TRBD2; CDR3 DNA: TGCAGCGTTGAAGACCTAGCGGGGCAAGAGACCCAGTACTTC; CDR3 protein: CSVEDLAGQETQYF
V gene: TRBV7-8; clone size: NA; J gene: TRBJ2-2; D gene: NA; CDR3 DNA: TGTGCCAGCAGCTTAGAGGACGGGGAGCTGTTTTTT; CDR3 protein: CASSLEDGELFF
V gene: TRBV18; clone size: NA; J gene: TRBJ2-5; D gene: NA; CDR3 DNA: TGTGCCAGCTCACCTGGACGGGTTCAAGAGACCCAGTACTTC; CDR3 protein: CASSPGRVQETQYF
V gene: TRBV2; clone size: few; J gene: TRBJ2-3; D gene: NA; CDR3 DNA: TGTGCCAGCAGCCGCGACCTGGATACGCAGTATTTT; CDR3 protein: CASSRDLDTQYF
V gene: TRBV6-1; clone size: many; J gene: TRBJ1-2; D gene: NA; CDR3 DNA: TGTGCCAGCAGTGAAGCTTCTAGCCTCGACTATGGCTACACCTTC; CDR3 protein: CASSEASSLDYGYTF
V gene: TRBV28; clone size: many; J gene: TRBJ2-7; D gene: TRBD1; CDR3 DNA: TGTGCCAGCAGTTGGGGACAGCCCAACGAGCAGTACTTC; CDR3 protein: CASSWGQPNEQYF
V gene: TRBV10-3; clone size: few; J gene: TRBJ1-5; D gene: NA; CDR3 DNA: TGTGCCATCAGTGAGTCTATGGCAGACATCAATCAGCCCCAGCATTTT; CDR3 protein: CAISESMADINQPQHF
V gene: TRBV7-9; clone size: many; J gene: TRBJ2-7; D gene: NA; CDR3 DNA: TGTGCCAGCAGCTCTTCTAGCACCTACGAGCAGTACTTC; CDR3 protein: CASSSSSTYEQYF
V gene: TRBV5-5; clone size: few; J gene: TRBJ1-5; D gene: NA; CDR3 DNA: TGTGCCAGCAGCTTGCGCTGGGGCGGGCCCCAGCATTTT; CDR3 protein: CASSLRWGGPQHF
V gene: TRBV3-1; clone size: many; J gene: TRBJ2-1; D gene: TRBD1; CDR3 DNA: TGTGCCAGCAGCCTTCGGACAGGCTCCTACAATGAGCAGTTCTTC; CDR3 protein: CASSLRTGSYNEQFF
V gene: TRBV2; clone size: many; J gene: TRBJ2-5; D gene: TRBD1; CDR3 DNA: TGTGCCAGCATAATCCCCGGGACAGGAGAGACCCAGTACTTC; CDR3 protein: CASIIPGTGETQYF
V gene: TRBV11-2; clone size: medium-sized; J gene: TRBJ2-3; D gene: NA; CDR3 DNA: TGTGCCAGCAGCTTAGTGTCGGGAGAGCCAGATACGCAGTATTTT; CDR3 protein: CASSLVSGEPDTQYF
V gene: TRBV5-4; clone size: few; J gene: TRBJ2-7; D gene: TRBD1; CDR3 DNA: TGTGCCAGCAGCTTGGGAGGGACAGGGAACTACGAGCAGTACTTC; CDR3 protein: CASSLGGTGNYEQYF
V gene: TRBV7-2; clone size: many; J gene: TRBJ2-5; D gene: NA; CDR3 DNA: TGTGCCAGCAGCTTAGTAGCGACGCCAGAGACCCAGTACTTC; CDR3 protein: CASSLVATPETQYF
V gene: TRBV7-6; clone size: NA; J gene: TRBJ2-2; D gene: TRBD2; CDR3 DNA: TGTGCCAGCATCAAAGGCGGGAGCGGAACCGGGGAGCTGTTTTTT; CDR3 protein: CASIKGGSGTGELFF
V gene: TRBV6-1; clone size: many; J gene: TRBJ1-6; D gene: NA; CDR3 DNA: TGTGCCACCTCGCCCCGGGGACGTTATAATTCACCCCTCCACTTT; CDR3 protein: CATSPRGRYNSPLHF
V gene: TRBV11-3; clone size: many; J gene: TRBJ2-5; D gene: NA; CDR3 DNA: TGTGCCAGCAGCTTACGGGACCAAGAGACCCAGTACTTC; CDR3 protein: CASSLRDQETQYF
V gene: TRBV6-1; clone size: many; J gene: TRBJ1-4; D gene: NA; CDR3 DNA: TGTGCCAGCAGTGAAGCGCTTCTGGGTGGCACTAATGAAAAACTGTTTTTT; CDR3 protein: CASSEALLGGTNEKLFF
V gene: TRBV7-6; clone size: many; J gene: TRBJ2-1; D gene: NA; CDR3 DNA: TGTGCCAGCACCTCGACGGGGCTCTCCTACAATGAGCAGTTCTTC; CDR3 protein: CASTSTGLSYNEQFF
V gene: TRBV5-1; clone size: NA; J gene: TRBJ2-5; D gene: TRBD2; CDR3 DNA: TGCGCCAGCAGCCCCGGAGGGGCTAGCGGGAGGCAGACCCAGTACTTC; CDR3 protein: CASSPGGASGRQTQYF
V gene: TRBV7-9; clone size: NA; J gene: TRBJ2-3; D gene: NA; CDR3 DNA: TGTGCCAGCAGCTCACCACTGGGGACCACAGATACGCAGTATTTT; CDR3 protein: CASSSPLGTTDTQYF
V gene: TRBV15; clone size: many; J gene: TRBJ2-7; D gene: NA; CDR3 DNA: TGTGCCACCAGCAGAGAACTAGCTTACCCACGAAACTACGAGCAGTACTTC; CDR3 protein: CATSRELAYPRNYEQYF
V gene: TRBV20-1; clone size: many; J gene: TRBJ2-3; D gene: NA; CDR3 DNA: TGCAGTGCTAGAGATCGGGGCTCCGTGGTGGCAGATACGCAGTATTTT; CDR3 protein: CSARDRGSVVADTQYF
V gene: TRBV6-1; clone size: few; J gene: TRBJ2-2; D gene: NA; CDR3 DNA: TGTGCCAGCAGTCGACGACAGGAATACACCGGGGAGCTGTTTTTT; CDR3 protein: CASSRRQEYTGELFF
V gene: TRBV5-1; clone size: few; J gene: TRBJ2-1; D gene: NA; CDR3 DNA: TGCGCCAGCAGCTTGGCGGCCGTCTCCTACAATGAGCAGTTCTTC; CDR3 protein: CASSLAAVSYNEQFF
V gene: TRBV20-1; clone size: many; J gene: TRBJ2-6; D gene: NA; CDR3 DNA: TGCAGTGCTAGCTCTGGGGCCAACGTCCTGACTTTC; CDR3 protein: CSASSGANVLTF
V gene: TRBV6-1; clone size: NA; J gene: TRBJ2-7; D gene: NA; CDR3 DNA: TGTGCCAGCAGTCAGGGGTTTCACGAGCAGTACTTC; CDR3 protein: CASSQGFHEQYF
V gene: TRBV7-9; clone size: many; J gene: TRBJ2-7; D gene: TRBD2; CDR3 DNA: TGTGCCAGCAGCCTACTAGCGGGAGGCCTCCGCTCCTACGAGCAGTACTTC; CDR3 protein: CASSLLAGGLRSYEQYF